The T cell receptor (beta chain) described here comes from a study of OX40 agonist ivuxolimab in advanced cancers. Study-wide results and caveats: The authors did not determine the antigen specificity of the expanded peripheral T cells.

Clones were read by immunoSEQ multiplex PCR, and TCRdb kept only the in-frame ones, dropping some. The table includes 45,000 to 65,000 clones, around 84% detected once. For this clone: Its antigen remains unidentified.

The source material was CD4+ or CD8+ T cells sorted from blood, sampled in a trial of the OX40 agonist ivuxolimab. This TCR came from an adult with an advanced solid tumor such as melanoma, head and neck, liver or kidney cancer.

This CDR3 is CASSPLQGTGGTQYF. CDR3 DNA: TGTGCCAGCAGCCCACTCCAGGGGACGGGAGGAACCCAGTACTTC. The rearrangement uses TRBV11-2 and TRBJ2-5; a possible D gene is TRBD2 (7 bases). The V end lost 5 bases, the J end lost 8 bases, and 21 bases lay between the germline ends. The CDR3 length is 15 residues. Germline V CDR1 and CDR2: SGHAT, FQNNGV.